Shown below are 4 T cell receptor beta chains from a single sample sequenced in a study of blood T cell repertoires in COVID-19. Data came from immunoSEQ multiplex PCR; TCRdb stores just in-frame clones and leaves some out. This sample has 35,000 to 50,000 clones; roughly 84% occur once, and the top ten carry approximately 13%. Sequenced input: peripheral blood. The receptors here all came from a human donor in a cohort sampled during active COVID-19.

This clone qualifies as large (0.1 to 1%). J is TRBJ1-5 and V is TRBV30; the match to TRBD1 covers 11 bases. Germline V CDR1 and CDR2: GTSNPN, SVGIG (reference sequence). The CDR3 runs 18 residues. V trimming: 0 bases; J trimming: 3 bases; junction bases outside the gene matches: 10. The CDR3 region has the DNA TGTGCCTGGAGTGTACGATCCGGACAGGGGGCCCCCAATCAGCCCCAGCATTTT. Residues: CAWSVRSGQGAPNQPQHF.

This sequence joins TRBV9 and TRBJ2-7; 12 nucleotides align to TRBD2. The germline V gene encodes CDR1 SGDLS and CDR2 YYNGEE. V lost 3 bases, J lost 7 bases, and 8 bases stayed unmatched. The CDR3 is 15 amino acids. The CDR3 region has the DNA TGTGCCAGCAGCGCTAGCGGGGGGGTAGGCCGGGAGCAGTACTTC. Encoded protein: CASSASGGVGREQYF.

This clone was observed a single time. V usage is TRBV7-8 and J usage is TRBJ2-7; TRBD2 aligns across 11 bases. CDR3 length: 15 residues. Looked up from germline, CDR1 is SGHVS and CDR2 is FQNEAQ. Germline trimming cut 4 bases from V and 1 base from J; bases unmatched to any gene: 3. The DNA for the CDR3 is TGTGCCAGCAGCTCAAGACTAGCGGGGTCCTACGAGCAGTACTTC. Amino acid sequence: CASSSRLAGSYEQYF.

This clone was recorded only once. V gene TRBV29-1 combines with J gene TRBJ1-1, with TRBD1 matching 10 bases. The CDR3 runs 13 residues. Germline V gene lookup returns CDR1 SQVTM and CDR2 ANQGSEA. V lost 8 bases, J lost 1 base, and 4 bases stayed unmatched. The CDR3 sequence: CSLWTGGNTEAFF. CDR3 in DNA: TGCAGCCTGTGGACAGGGGGGAACACTGAAGCTTTCTTT.